Each of the 32 T cell receptor beta chains below was sequenced from the same sample in a study of CD8 T cells in ankylosing spondylitis. TCRdb processed the 5' RACE reads anew with MiXCR; each CDR3 protein has one entry. The profile shows about 300,000 distinct CDR3 sequences, about 20% of them singletons. Sequences were obtained from blood, either unsorted or a sorted T cell fraction (not recorded which). The receptors derive from a female donor with ankylosing spondylitis or in good health (not recorded which).

In this sample, this clonotype turned up a few times. This chain joins TRBV18 and TRBJ2-1; maybe TRBD2 (7 bases). CDR3 size: 15 residues. With 3 bases removed from V and 7 bases from J, the gap between germline ends came to 16 bases. Germline V gene data show CDR1 as KGHSH and CDR2 as LQKENI. This CDR3 reads CASSPSDGGTNEQFF. In DNA, the CDR3 is TGTGCCAGCTCACCGAGCGACGGGGGGACAAATGAGCAGTTCTTC.

This clonotype was seen at least ten times. The chain employs TRBV12-3 or TRBV12-4 and TRBJ1-5, with D perhaps TRBD1 (5 bases). Trimming stripped 0 bases from V and 7 bases from J, with 7 bases between. The CDR3 runs to 13 residues. The CDR3 reads CASSLAGGQPQHF. The CDR3 nucleotides are TGTGCCAGCAGTTTAGCGGGGGGGCAGCCCCAGCATTTT.

This clonotype was detected only a few times. The chain employs TRBV18 and TRBJ2-3; TRBD2 aligns across 8 bases. The V and J ends lost 2 bases and 6 bases, in that order; junction bases with no gene match: 7. CDR1 and CDR2 from the germline V gene are KGHSH and LQKENI. This CDR3 region has 15 residues. In DNA, the CDR3 is TGTGCCAGCTCACCAGGCCCCGGGAGGGGGGATACGCAGTATTTT. Protein sequence: CASSPGPGRGDTQYF.

The sample holds a few counts of this clonotype. This sequence joins TRBV6-1 and TRBJ2-3, with a possible D match to TRBD2 (5 bases). Germline-derived CDR1 and CDR2 are MNHNS and SASEGT. V lost 6 bases to trimming and J lost 2 bases, with 18 bases between them. The CDR3 sequence is 16 residues long. CDR3 DNA: TGTGCCAGCAGGGAGAGAGCGACACTAGTCACAGATACGCAGTATTTT. Translation gives CASRERATLVTDTQYF.

This clonotype was found many times. J is TRBJ2-1 and V is TRBV5-1; D may be TRBD2 (5 bases). This CDR3 has 15 amino acids. Germline-derived CDR1 and CDR2 are SGHRS and YFSETQ. Trimming removed 4 bases from V and 0 bases from J, with 11 bases in between. As DNA, the CDR3 is TGCGCCAGCAGCCTTACTAGAAGCTCCTACAATGAGCAGTTCTTC. This sequence encodes CASSLTRSSYNEQFF. Based on the CDR3 plus reference TRBV5-1 and TRBJ2-1, the full variable domain is KAGVTQTPRYLIKTRGQQVTLSCSPISGHRSVSWYQQTPGQGLQFLFEYFSETQRNKGNFPGRFSGRQFSNSRSEMNVSTLELGDSALYLCASSLTRSSYNEQFFGPGTRLTVL.

Points on this clonotype: This sequence may be a read error, since a much larger clone differs from it by one base. This sequence joins TRBV6-5 and TRBJ2-5; D perhaps matches TRBD2 (6 bases). Germline assignment: CDR1 MNHEY and CDR2 SVGAGI. The length of the CDR3 is 15 residues. The CDR3 coding sequence is TGTGCCAGCAGTTACTCGATGGGGGGACGAGAGAACCAGTACTTC. Translating it yields CASSYSMGGRENQYF.

This clonotype was counted between two and nine times. V usage is TRBV6-1 and J usage is TRBJ1-4; D gene unclear. Germline V gives CDR1 MNHNS, CDR2 SASEGT. The CDR3 length is 15 residues. V dropped 7 bases and J dropped 8 bases, with 20 bases sitting between them. CDR3 in DNA: TGTGCCAGCATCTTTCGCCGGGGAGTTGGGGAAAAACTGTTTTTT. This sequence encodes CASIFRRGVGEKLFF.

This clonotype was picked up a small number of times. In DNA, the CDR3 is TGTGCCAGCAGCCACGAAGGACTTTTGGAGACCCAGTACTTC. This sequence encodes CASSHEGLLETQYF. The chain has TRBV5-6 and TRBJ2-5; possibly TRBD2 for D (5 bases). Germline V gene lookup returns CDR1 SGHDT and CDR2 YYEEEE. With 4 bases removed from V and 5 bases from J, the gap between germline ends came to 15 bases. The CDR3 is 14 residues long.

This clonotype has just a few counts. The chain recombines TRBV7-6 with TRBJ1-5; D gene unclear. In germline, CDR1 is SGHVS, CDR2 FNYEAQ. The CDR3 is made up of 13 amino acids. Trimming cost V 1 base and J 5 bases, with 6 bases left between them. The CDR3: CASSLVEDQPQHF. The CDR3 region has the DNA TGTGCCAGCAGCTTAGTAGAGGATCAGCCCCAGCATTTT.

This clonotype was recorded once. The chain combines TRBV6-5 with TRBJ2-7; perhaps TRBD2 as D (6 bases). V was shortened by 0 bases and J by 3 bases, with 15 bases between the two germline ends. Germline CDR1 and CDR2: MNHEY and SVGAGI. This CDR3 has 16 amino acids. CDR3 sequence reads: CASSYSGSGRLYEQYF. CDR3 in DNA: TGTGCCAGCAGTTACTCGGGCTCAGGGAGGCTCTACGAGCAGTACTTC.

The chain uses TRBV6-5 and TRBJ2-5; weak D call: TRBD2 (7 bases). CDR1 and CDR2 (germline): MNHEY, SVGAGI. V was cut by 1 base and J by 5 bases, with 23 bases left in between. CDR3 length: 18 amino acids. The CDR3 region has the DNA TGTGCCAGCAGTTACTTTAGTAGCGGGTTGCTCCAGGGGGAGACCCAGTACTTC. Protein: CASSYFSSGLLQGETQYF.

This clonotype was detected only a few times. J is TRBJ1-2 and V is TRBV6-1; 7 bases fit TRBD1. V shed 6 bases, J shed 4 bases, and the junction held 8 bases outside the gene matches. CDR1 and CDR2 (germline): MNHNS, SASEGT. The CDR3 extends over 14 amino acids. CDR3 coding DNA: TGTGCCAGCAGCAGGGGGAGTCGTGTCTATGGCTACACCTTC. Translation: CASSRGSRVYGYTF.

The J gene is TRBJ2-1, the V gene TRBV11-2; D gene uncertain. The CDR3 sequence is 14 residues long. CDR1 SGHAT and CDR2 FQNNGV come from the germline V gene. Trimming pared 5 bases from V and 3 bases from J, leaving 11 bases between. The CDR3 region has the DNA TGTGCCAGCAGCCCCCAGCAGGTCTACAATGAGCAGTTCTTC. Translated, it gives CASSPQQVYNEQFF.

This rearrangement joins TRBV12-3 or TRBV12-4 to TRBJ1-2; a weak D match, TRBD1 (6 bases). This CDR3 comprises 13 residues. Trimming took 7 bases from V and 7 from J, leaving 16 bases between them. DNA of the CDR3: TGTGCCAGCACCCTAGGACAGTCATCTGGCTACACCTTC. Translating it yields CASTLGQSSGYTF.

The V call is TRBV6-5, the J call TRBJ1-5, with D unresolved. CDR1 MNHEY and CDR2 SVGAGI come from the germline V gene. The V gene lost 0 bases and the J gene lost 2 bases, with 5 bases spanning the gap. This CDR3 has 14 amino acids. The CDR3 nucleotides are TGTGCCAGCAGTTACTCGGAGGGCAATCAGCCCCAGCATTTT. Translation gives CASSYSEGNQPQHF.

This clonotype was detected many times. The chain is built from TRBV21-1 and TRBJ2-7; the table's TRBD1 call for D was not verified on the DNA. TRBV21-1 has pseudogene status. The CDR3 extends over 16 amino acids. The CDR3 region is CASSKAGQGATHEQYF. CDR3 nucleotides: TGTGCCAGCAGCAAAGCGGGACAGGGGGCTACGCACGAGCAGTACTTC.

This clonotype came up many times. The V and J genes are TRBV10-3 and TRBJ2-7; TRBD1 or TRBD2 may be the D gene (5 bases each). V lost 0 bases to trimming and J lost 4 bases, with 7 bases between them. This CDR3 region has 13 residues. Germline V gene data show CDR1 as ENHRY and CDR2 as SYGVKD. The CDR3 reads CAISESWGYEQYF. In nucleotides, the CDR3 is TGTGCCATCAGTGAGTCCTGGGGGTACGAGCAGTACTTC.

This chain uses TRBV5-1 with TRBJ1-1; D unclear. The CDR3 is 15 residues long. The germline V and J ends were trimmed by 0 bases and 2 bases, with 11 bases remaining between them. Looked up from germline, CDR1 is SGHRS and CDR2 is YFSETQ. CDR3 protein: CASSLVMSANTEAFF. The CDR3 nucleotides read TGCGCCAGCAGCTTGGTGATGTCGGCAAACACTGAAGCTTTCTTT.

The chain links TRBV7-9 to TRBJ2-7, with D hard to call. Trimming took 1 base from V and 0 from J, leaving 13 bases between them. The CDR3 is 16 residues long. Germline V gene data show CDR1 as SEHNR and CDR2 as FQNEAQ (reference sequence). The CDR3 nucleotides are TGTGCCAGCAGCTTAGGGTCCAGCGCGAGCTCCTACGAGCAGTACTTC. Translated: CASSLGSSASSYEQYF.

This chain joins TRBV10-3 and TRBJ2-3, with TRBD2 matching over 7 bases. The CDR3 contains 18 residues. Germline V gives CDR1 ENHRY, CDR2 SYGVKD. The trim removed 3 bases at V and 3 bases at J, leaving 15 bases unmatched. CDR3 sequence reads: CAISDSKIRAGVTDTQYF. DNA of the CDR3: TGTGCCATCAGTGATTCGAAAATAAGGGCGGGAGTGACAGATACGCAGTATTTT.

This clonotype was counted a few times. V usage is TRBV6-1 and J usage is TRBJ1-1; 7 bases are shared with TRBD1. This CDR3 region has 14 residues. Germline CDR1 and CDR2: MNHNS and SASEGT. Trimming removed 6 bases from V and 4 bases from J; junction bases left unmatched: 8. The CDR3 loop reads CASRPSGGGTEAFF. The DNA of the CDR3 is TGTGCCAGCAGGCCCTCAGGGGGGGGCACTGAAGCTTTCTTT.

This clonotype was counted a few times. The chain joins TRBV20-1 to TRBJ2-3; TRBD2 aligns across 7 bases. Germline V lookup: CDR1 DFQATT, CDR2 SNEGSKA (reference sequence). The CDR3 totals 13 residues. V was clipped by 4 bases and J by 5 bases; unmatched bases: 6. CDR3 loop: CSANGRRVDTQYF. The CDR3 nucleotides are TGCAGTGCTAACGGGAGGAGGGTAGATACGCAGTATTTT.

V usage is TRBV4-3 and J usage is TRBJ1-4, with D maybe TRBD1 (5 bases). The CDR3 runs to 18 residues. Trimming took off 3 bases at V and 0 bases at J, with 17 bases between the two ends. Germline V gene sequence: CDR1 LGHNA, CDR2 YSLEER. CDR3 nucleotide sequence: TGCGCCAGCAGCCAGCCGGGACGGAGCTTTGCAACTAATGAAAAACTGTTTTTT. Protein product: CASSQPGRSFATNEKLFF.

This clonotype was seen many times. This chain joins TRBV12-3 or TRBV12-4 and TRBJ1-1, with D hard to call. Trimming pared 6 bases from V and 0 bases from J, leaving 8 bases between. The CDR3 loop spans 13 amino acids. Here the CDR3 DNA reads TGTGCCAGCAGCTACGGAATGAACACTGAAGCTTTCTTT. It specifies CASSYGMNTEAFF.

This clonotype was counted a few times. This chain uses TRBV12-3 or TRBV12-4 with TRBJ2-7; the D is unclear. This CDR3 is built from 12 residues. V lost 6 bases and J 3 bases, leaving 9 bases between the germline ends. This CDR3 reads CASRHRGYEQYF. In nucleotides, the CDR3 is TGTGCCAGCAGGCACCGCGGCTACGAGCAGTACTTC.

This clonotype was seen a handful of times. The chain joins TRBV12-3 or TRBV12-4 to TRBJ1-5, with 8 positions matching TRBD1. The CDR3 totals 15 residues. Trimming at V came to 6 bases and at J to 3 bases, leaving 7 bases not matched to a gene. The CDR3 loop is CASSPGQVINQPQHF. The CDR3 DNA is TGTGCCAGCAGCCCGGGACAGGTAATCAATCAGCCCCAGCATTTT.

The chain combines TRBV5-1 with TRBJ2-3; 12 nucleotides agree with TRBD2. With V trimmed by 3 bases and J by 4 bases, 6 bases remained unmatched. This CDR3 is built from 16 residues. The germline V gene has CDR1 SGHRS and CDR2 YFSETQ. CDR3 sequence (DNA): TGCGCCAGCAGCTACCGGACTAGCGGGACCCCAGATACGCAGTATTTT. This translates into CASSYRTSGTPDTQYF.

This chain connects TRBV5-1 to TRBJ2-2, with 10 bases aligning to TRBD1. The CDR3 consists of 16 residues. V lost 4 bases and J lost 3; bases outside the gene matches: 6. The germline V gene has CDR1 SGHRS and CDR2 YFSETQ. The DNA of the CDR3 is TGCGCCAGCAGCCCTGGGACAGGGGAGTACACCGGGGAGCTGTTTTTT. Translating gives CASSPGTGEYTGELFF.

The chain's CDR3 is CASSEGQGATNSPLHF. The CDR3, as DNA: TGTGCCAGCAGCGAAGGACAGGGGGCGACTAATTCACCCCTCCACTTT. This chain links TRBV7-2 with TRBJ1-6; 11 bases are a match to TRBD1. Trimming took 5 bases from V and 6 from J; bases not matched to a gene: 6. The CDR3 runs to 16 residues. The germline gives CDR1 SGHTA, CDR2 FQGNSA.

Many counts were recorded for this clonotype. The CDR3 is CASSFDLVGGAYNEQFF. The CDR3 DNA sequence: TGTGCCAGCAGCTTTGATTTGGTAGGGGGTGCGTACAATGAGCAGTTCTTC. This chain connects TRBV13 to TRBJ2-1, with D possibly being TRBD1 (6 bases). The germline CDR1 and CDR2 sequences are PRHDT and FYEKMQ (reference sequence). This CDR3 is 17 amino acids long. V dropped 3 bases and J dropped 4 bases, with 19 bases sitting between them.

There are a few counts of this clonotype. This chain joins TRBV7-2 and TRBJ2-3; possibly TRBD2 for D (5 bases). Trimming removed 1 base from V and 1 base from J, with 12 bases in between. CDR3 length equals 16 residues. CDR1 SGHTA and CDR2 FQGNSA come from the germline V gene. The CDR3 here is CASSLVWEWGTDTQYF. The CDR3 coding sequence is TGTGCCAGCAGCTTAGTATGGGAGTGGGGCACAGATACGCAGTATTTT.

This clonotype was counted at least ten times. This chain links TRBV5-1 with TRBJ2-1; D not certain. The germline CDR1 and CDR2 sequences are SGHRS and YFSETQ. V lost 1 base and J 5 bases, leaving 4 bases between the germline ends. CDR3 length: 12 residues. The CDR3 region has the DNA TGCGCCAGCAGCTTGTTGAACAATGAGCAGTTCTTC. Its protein is CASSLLNNEQFF.